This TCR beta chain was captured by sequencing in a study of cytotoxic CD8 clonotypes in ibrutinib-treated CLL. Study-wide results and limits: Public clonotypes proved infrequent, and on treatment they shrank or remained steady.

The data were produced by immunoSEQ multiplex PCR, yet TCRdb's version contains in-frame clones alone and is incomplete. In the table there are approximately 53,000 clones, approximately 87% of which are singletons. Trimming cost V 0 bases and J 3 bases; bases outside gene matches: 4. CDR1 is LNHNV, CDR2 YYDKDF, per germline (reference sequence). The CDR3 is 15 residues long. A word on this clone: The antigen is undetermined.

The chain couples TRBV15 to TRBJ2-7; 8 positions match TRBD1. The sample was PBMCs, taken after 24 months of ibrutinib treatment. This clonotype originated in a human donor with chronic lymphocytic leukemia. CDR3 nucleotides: TGTGCCACCAGCAGAGACGGGACAGGATTCTACGAGCAGTACTTC. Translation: CATSRDGTGFYEQYF.